The rows below give T cell receptor beta chains drawn from one sample of a study of T cell repertoires in cytomegalovirus infection. Their antigens are not known. TCRdb reprocessed the reads with MiXCR, giving one entry per CDR3 protein. The sample comprises 360,000 or so distinct CDR3 sequences, around a third of which are singletons, and roughly 13% rests with the top ten. Sequenced here: cultured PBMCs, sampled from culture after CMV antigen stimulation. The origin of the receptors is a human donor in good health (CMV status not recorded). Some clones in this sample may be carry-over from other donors' samples. Both conserved end residues are part of each CDR3. The D gene is left open where the match is weak. Only some rows state a clone size, as once, few, many or a class for expanded clones.

DNA,CDR3,V,J,size,D
TGTGCCAGCAGCGTTACCACGGGGGGCTACGAGCAGTACTTC,CASSVTTGGYEQYF,TRBV5-5,TRBJ2-7,-,TRBD2
TGTGCCAGCAGCCCAGGGGATCCCTCCTACAATGAGCAGTTCTTC,CASSPGDPSYNEQFF,TRBV6-2/TRBV6-3,TRBJ2-1,few,-
TGCAGTGCTAGAGCCCCGGGACTAGCAGAGACCCAGTACTTC,CSARAPGLAETQYF,TRBV20-1,TRBJ2-5,-,TRBD2
TGTGCCAGCACGACAGGGGGAGATGGAAACACCATATATTTT,CASTTGGDGNTIYF,TRBV6-5,TRBJ1-3,few,TRBD1
TGTGCCAGCAGCTTCACCGGGACAGGTTACAATGAGCAGTTCTTC,CASSFTGTGYNEQFF,TRBV7-2,TRBJ2-1,few,TRBD1
TGTGCCATCAGTGAGTCAAATAGTCCGACCGCGGAGCTGTTTTTT,CAISESNSPTAELFF,TRBV10-3,TRBJ2-2,few,-
TGTGCCAGCAGCTTACTACAGGGGGCTGACTATGGCTACACCTTC,CASSLLQGADYGYTF,TRBV5-5,TRBJ1-2,many,TRBD1
TGTGCCAGCAGTTTCAGCTGGCGGATACAATCTACCAACTACGAGCAGTACTTC,CASSFSWRIQSTNYEQYF,TRBV28,TRBJ2-7,once,-
TGTGCCAGCAGTTTCTCGATAACCGGGACAGGTGGCACCGGGGAGCTGTTTTTT,CASSFSITGTGGTGELFF,TRBV7-4,TRBJ2-2,-,TRBD1
TGTGCCAGCAGGGACCACGGGTCCAATTCACCCCTCCACTTT,CASRDHGSNSPLHF,TRBV27,TRBJ1-6,few,-
TGTGCCAGCAGCTTGGGTCAGACTAAGAGCACCGGGGAGCTGTTTTTT,CASSLGQTKSTGELFF,TRBV5-4,TRBJ2-2,few,-
TGTGCTAGTGGTTTGGGAACACCGGGCCCCAATCAGCCCCAGCATTTT,CASGLGTPGPNQPQHF,TRBV12-5,TRBJ1-5,-,-
TGTGCCAGCGCAGCTTCTAACTACGAGCAGTACTTC,CASAASNYEQYF,TRBV18,TRBJ2-7,-,-
TGTGCCAGCAGTGAGGGACAGGGCCAAGAGACCCAGTACTTC,CASSEGQGQETQYF,TRBV12-3/TRBV12-4,TRBJ2-5,-,TRBD1
TGTGCCAGCAGCCAAGAGGAAGGCCGGGCGCAGTATTTT,CASSQEEGRAQYF,TRBV4-2,TRBJ2-3,many,-
TGTGCCAGCCAGGACCGAGGGGAGAATGAGCAGTTCTTC,CASQDRGENEQFF,TRBV12-3/TRBV12-4,TRBJ2-1,-,-
TGTGCCAGCAGCTTAGCCCCTATTAGGCACAATGAGCAGTTCTTC,CASSLAPIRHNEQFF,TRBV11-2,TRBJ2-1,-,-
TGTGCCTTTTATTGGGACAGGGTCTATGGCTACACCTTC,CAFYWDRVYGYTF,TRBV30,TRBJ1-2,few,TRBD1
TGTGCCAGCAGTTTCGCCGGGAGCTCCTACAATGAGCAGTTCTTC,CASSFAGSSYNEQFF,TRBV12-3/TRBV12-4,TRBJ2-1,-,-
TGTGCCAGCAGACGTGGACAGGGTGGCAATGAGCAGTTCTTC,CASRRGQGGNEQFF,TRBV7-2,TRBJ2-1,many,TRBD1
TGTGCCAGTAGTACGCCTCAGAACACTGAAGCTTTCTTT,CASSTPQNTEAFF,TRBV19,TRBJ1-1,once,-
TGTGCCTGGAGTAGGGGGGACGGCTATGGCTACACCTTC,CAWSRGDGYGYTF,TRBV30,TRBJ1-2,once,-
TGCAGCGTCTCGGGGAGAACTAACTATGGCTACACCTTC,CSVSGRTNYGYTF,TRBV29-1,TRBJ1-2,few,-
TGTGCCAGCAGCTTTGGGGGCGCATTGGGGGAGACCCAGTACTTC,CASSFGGALGETQYF,TRBV5-5,TRBJ2-5,-,-
TGTGCCAGCAGTCGACAGCAACAGAGGAACACCATATATTTT,CASSRQQQRNTIYF,TRBV12-3/TRBV12-4,TRBJ1-3,few,-
TGTGCCAGCAGTGAAAGAGATCGACAGCCCCAGCATTTT,CASSERDRQPQHF,TRBV6-1,TRBJ1-5,few,-
TGTGCCAGCTCACCACCGCGGAAGCCTGGCAATGAGCAGTTCTTC,CASSPPRKPGNEQFF,TRBV18,TRBJ2-1,few,-
TGTGCCAGCAGTTCTGCGGGCAGTACCAACTACGAGCAGTACTTC,CASSSAGSTNYEQYF,TRBV6-6,TRBJ2-7,few,-
TGTGCCAGCACCCGACTAGCGGGGTCCTACAATGAGCAGTTCTTC,CASTRLAGSYNEQFF,TRBV6-1,TRBJ2-1,few,TRBD2
TGTGCCAGCAGCCCCACGACTAGCGGGAGTGGGACAGATACGCAGTATTTT,CASSPTTSGSGTDTQYF,TRBV11-2,TRBJ2-3,few,TRBD2
TGTGCCAGCAGTTCCCGGGACGGCAGAGAGCAGTACTTC,CASSSRDGREQYF,TRBV6-8,TRBJ2-7,-,-